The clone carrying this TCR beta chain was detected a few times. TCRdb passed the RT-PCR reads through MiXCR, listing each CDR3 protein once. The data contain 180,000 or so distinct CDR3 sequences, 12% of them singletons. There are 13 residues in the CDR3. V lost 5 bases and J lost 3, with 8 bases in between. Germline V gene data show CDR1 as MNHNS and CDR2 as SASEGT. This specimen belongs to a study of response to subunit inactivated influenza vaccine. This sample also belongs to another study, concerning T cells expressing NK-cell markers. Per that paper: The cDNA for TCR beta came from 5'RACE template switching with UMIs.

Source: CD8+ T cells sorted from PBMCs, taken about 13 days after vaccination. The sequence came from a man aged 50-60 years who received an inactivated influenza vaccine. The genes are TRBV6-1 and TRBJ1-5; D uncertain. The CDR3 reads CASSPAPNQPQHF. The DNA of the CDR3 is TGTGCCAGCAGTCCCGCCCCCAATCAGCCCCAGCATTTT.